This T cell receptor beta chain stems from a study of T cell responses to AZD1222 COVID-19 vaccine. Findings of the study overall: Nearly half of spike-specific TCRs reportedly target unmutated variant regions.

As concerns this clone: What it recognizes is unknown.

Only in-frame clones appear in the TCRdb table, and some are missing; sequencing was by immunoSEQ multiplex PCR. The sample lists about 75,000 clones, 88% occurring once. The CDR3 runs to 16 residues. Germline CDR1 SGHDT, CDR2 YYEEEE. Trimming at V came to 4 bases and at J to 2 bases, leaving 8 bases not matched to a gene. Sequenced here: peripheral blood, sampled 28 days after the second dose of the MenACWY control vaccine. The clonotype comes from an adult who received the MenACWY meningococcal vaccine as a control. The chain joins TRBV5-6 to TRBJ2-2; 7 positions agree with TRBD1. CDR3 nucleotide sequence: TGTGCCAGCAGCGGAACAGGGGAGATTAACACCGGGGAGCTGTTTTTT. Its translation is CASSGTGEINTGELFF.